These 18 T cell receptor beta chains share one sample of origin, sequenced in a study of cytomegalovirus exposure and HLA in healthy donors. In the PCR, 60 Vbeta and 13 Jbeta primers were used. Libraries were prepared by immunoSEQ multiplex PCR; TCRdb keeps only in-frame clonotypes and omits some of them. The table has fewer than 150,000 clones, around 80% seen once. Source material: PBMCs. The receptors originated from a man in his fifties in good health and CMV-seronegative.

This clone was picked up a small number of times. The V gene is TRBV4-2, the J gene TRBJ2-1; TRBD2 matches 10 bases. Losses at the gene ends were 0 bases for V and 7 bases for J; bases not matched to a gene: 6. This CDR3 spans 16 amino acids. Germline V gene sequence: CDR1 LGHNA, CDR2 YNFKEQ. In DNA form, the CDR3 reads TGTGCCAGCAGCCAAGAGAGGCTAGCGGGAGAAAATGAGCAGTTCTTC. Protein: CASSQERLAGENEQFF.

Remarks on this clone: One end of the junction is discordant with germline, which a read error may explain. This chain uses TRBV15 with TRBJ2-5, with D perhaps TRBD2 (6 bases). CDR1 is LNHNV, CDR2 YYDKDF, per germline (reference sequence). The CDR3 runs 16 residues. DNA for the CDR3: TGTGCCACCACCAGAGGGGCGGGGAGGTCGATGCAGACCCAGTACTTC. Translated, it gives CATTRGAGRSMQTQYF.

The rearrangement links TRBV27 to TRBJ2-7; D remains unclear. Germline values: CDR1 MNHEY, CDR2 SMNVEV (reference sequence). The CDR3 consists of 15 residues. V lost 0 bases to trimming and J lost 3 bases, with 12 bases between them. The CDR3 DNA reads TGTGCCAGCAGTTTATCGGGCCTATTGGGCTACGAGCAGTACTTC. It encodes CASSLSGLLGYEQYF.

The chain recombines TRBV20-1 with TRBJ1-1, with D unresolved. Trimming pared 3 bases from V and 2 bases from J, leaving 4 bases between. The germline V gene has CDR1 DFQATT and CDR2 SNEGSKA (reference sequence). CDR3 length equals 11 residues. The CDR3 DNA reads TGCAGTGCTAGGTATAACACTGAAGCTTTCTTT. It codes for CSARYNTEAFF.

The V call is TRBV9, the J call TRBJ1-2; 7 nucleotides agree with TRBD1. V was pared by 1 base and J by 8 bases, with 11 bases of the junction left unmatched. The CDR3 runs to 15 residues. Germline V gene lookup returns CDR1 SGDLS and CDR2 YYNGEE. The CDR3 is CASSVWGTASWGYTF. CDR3 DNA: TGTGCCAGCAGCGTATGGGGGACAGCGTCCTGGGGCTACACCTTC.

The V and J genes are TRBV5-6 and TRBJ2-5, with no clear D. The CDR3 extends over 14 amino acids. Trimming stripped 0 bases from V and 5 bases from J, with 11 bases between. Germline CDR1 is SGHDT and CDR2 is YYEEEE. The CDR3 sequence: CASSLETAGETQYF. Here the CDR3 DNA reads TGTGCCAGCAGCTTGGAAACGGCCGGGGAGACCCAGTACTTC.

The chain recombines TRBV5-1 with TRBJ2-5; tentatively, D is TRBD1 (6 bases). CDR3 size: 17 residues. V lost 1 base and J 4 bases, leaving 20 bases between the germline ends. Germline assignment: CDR1 SGHRS and CDR2 YFSETQ. The CDR3 bases are TGCGCCAGCAGCTTGTATGGGTCCAGGGGAGTAGGAGAGACCCAGTACTTC. Amino acids: CASSLYGSRGVGETQYF.

This rearrangement joins TRBV27 to TRBJ2-1; D call uncertain. The CDR3 covers 16 residues. V lost 2 bases and J lost 0, with 11 bases in between. CDR1 and CDR2 from the germline V gene are MNHEY and SMNVEV (reference sequence). CDR3 protein: CASSLNPGSSYNEQFF. The CDR3 DNA reads as TGTGCCAGCAGTTTAAATCCAGGAAGCTCCTACAATGAGCAGTTCTTC.

V is TRBV5-6 and J is TRBJ1-4; D is perhaps TRBD1 (6 bases). Between the trimmed V and J ends, which lost 5 bases and 5 bases, there was a span of 16 bases. Germline CDR1 and CDR2: SGHDT and YYEEEE. The CDR3 covers 15 residues. CDR3 coding DNA: TGTGCCAGCAGGCTACGACAGGTCGTCAATGAAAAACTGTTTTTT. This gives the protein CASRLRQVVNEKLFF.

V gene TRBV28 combines with J gene TRBJ1-5, with a weak D call TRBD1 (6 bases). Germline assignment: CDR1 MDHEN and CDR2 SYDVKM. The ends were cut back, 4 bases at V and 3 bases at J, with 19 bases in the middle. The CDR3 is 17 amino acids. CDR3 sequence (DNA): TGTGCCAGCAGTTCGGTCGACAGGACACCGGACAATCAGCCCCAGCATTTT. Translated: CASSSVDRTPDNQPQHF.

The chain joins TRBV5-5 to TRBJ2-3, with a weak D call TRBD2 (6 bases). The ends were cut back, 2 bases at V and 6 bases at J, with 10 bases in the middle. Per the germline V gene, CDR1 is SGHKS and CDR2 is YYEKEE (reference sequence). This CDR3 is built from 13 residues. This chain's CDR3 is CASSLIGGDTQYF. For the CDR3, the DNA is TGTGCCAGCAGCTTAATTGGAGGGGATACGCAGTATTTT.

This clone turned up a few times. V usage is TRBV6-5 and J usage is TRBJ2-7, with D possibly being TRBD1 (5 bases). Germline V CDR1 and CDR2: MNHEY, SVGAGI. Between the trimmed V and J ends, which lost 5 bases and 0 bases, there was a span of 14 bases. The CDR3 extends over 15 amino acids. Here the CDR3 DNA reads TGTGCCAGCAGTCCTGATTCGACAGCCTCCTACGAGCAGTACTTC. Encoded protein: CASSPDSTASYEQYF.

The CDR3 loop reads CASSSQGFGTEAFF. For the CDR3, the DNA is TGTGCCAGCAGCTCGCAGGGGTTTGGAACTGAAGCTTTCTTT. The chain joins TRBV7-2 to TRBJ1-1, with a tentative D call TRBD1 (6 bases). The V and J ends lost 4 bases and 5 bases respectively, with 14 bases between them. Germline V gene lookup returns CDR1 SGHTA and CDR2 FQGNSA. This CDR3 comprises 14 residues.

This clone was seen more than once but under ten times. This chain links TRBV7-9 with TRBJ2-1; tentatively, D is TRBD2 (7 bases). Trimming pared 2 bases from V and 8 bases from J, leaving 13 bases between. The CDR3 is 14 amino acids. Germline values: CDR1 SEHNR, CDR2 FQNEAQ (reference sequence). The CDR3 DNA reads as TGTGCCAGCAGCTTACTCCTCGGGGGGCATGAGCAGTTCTTC. Translating gives CASSLLLGGHEQFF.

The chain has TRBV11-3 and TRBJ2-1; D unresolved. Between the trimmed V and J ends, which lost 5 bases and 0 bases, there was a span of 8 bases. The CDR3 has 14 amino acids. CDR1 and CDR2 (germline): SGHNT, YENEEA. The CDR3 sequence is CASSPDFSYNEQFF. DNA for the CDR3: TGTGCCAGCAGCCCCGACTTCTCCTACAATGAGCAGTTCTTC.

This CDR3 reads CASSLPGAYSYEQYF. In DNA form, the CDR3 reads TGCGCCAGCAGCTTGCCAGGTGCCTACTCCTACGAGCAGTACTTC. The rearrangement uses TRBV5-1 and TRBJ2-5; D is unclear. The J call may be wrong; the DNA end is better matched by TRBJ2-7. Germline CDR1 SGHRS, CDR2 YFSETQ. The CDR3 length is 15 residues.

The V and J genes are TRBV18 and TRBJ1-2; D is ambiguous. This CDR3 contains 14 residues. Trimming removed 2 bases from V and 2 bases from J, with 9 bases in between. Germline CDR1 is KGHSH and CDR2 is LQKENI. CDR3 region: CASSPSGRNYGYTF. The DNA for the CDR3 is TGTGCCAGCTCACCAAGTGGCAGGAACTATGGCTACACCTTC.

The chain couples TRBV28 to TRBJ2-7; possible D gene TRBD2, 6 bases. The CDR3 totals 16 residues. V lost 1 base and J 6 bases, leaving 19 bases between the germline ends. Looked up from germline, CDR1 is MDHEN and CDR2 is SYDVKM. The CDR3 coding sequence is TGTGCCAGCAGTTTATCCCTTGTGCCGGAGGGACGCGAGCAGTACTTC. This translates into CASSLSLVPEGREQYF. Together with reference TRBV28 and TRBJ2-7, the CDR3 gives the full variable domain: DVKVTQSSRYLVKRTGEKVFLECVQDMDHENMFWYRQDPGLGLRLIYFSYDVKMKEKGDIPEGYSVSREKKERFSLILESASTNQTSMYLCASSLSLVPEGREQYFGPGTRLTVT.